The entry that follows covers one TCR beta chain sequence. Participant reports of clinical history set cohort assignment. This record belongs to a study of blood T cell repertoires in COVID-19. Study as a whole: Sites across the United States, Italy and Spain contributed samples from acute and convalescent COVID-19. In each case, the material was cDNA or gDNA derived from T cells, B-cell-depleted T cells, or PBMCs.

In the authors' methods: Estimation of nucleated cell counts was performed using reference gene primer amplification. Produced via immunoSEQ multiplex PCR; TCRdb's table is partial and in-frame only. V, J and clone size are taken as reported in that table, and D and trimming were inferred from the DNA itself. In the table there are 350,000 to 450,000 clones, 80% to 95% of which are singletons. The sample comprised PBMCs or T cells enriched from blood (not recorded which). This sequence originates from a woman aged 40 to 50 who had been exposed to COVID-19.

The CDR3 loop is CASAGLTYEQYF. The CDR3 region has the DNA TGTGCCTCAGCGGGATTGACCTACGAGCAGTACTTC. V and J are TRBV10-3 and TRBJ2-7; 7 bases match TRBD2. V shed 11 bases, J shed 2 bases, and the junction held 6 bases outside the gene matches. Per the germline V gene, CDR1 is ENHRY and CDR2 is SYGVKD. This CDR3 spans 12 amino acids.